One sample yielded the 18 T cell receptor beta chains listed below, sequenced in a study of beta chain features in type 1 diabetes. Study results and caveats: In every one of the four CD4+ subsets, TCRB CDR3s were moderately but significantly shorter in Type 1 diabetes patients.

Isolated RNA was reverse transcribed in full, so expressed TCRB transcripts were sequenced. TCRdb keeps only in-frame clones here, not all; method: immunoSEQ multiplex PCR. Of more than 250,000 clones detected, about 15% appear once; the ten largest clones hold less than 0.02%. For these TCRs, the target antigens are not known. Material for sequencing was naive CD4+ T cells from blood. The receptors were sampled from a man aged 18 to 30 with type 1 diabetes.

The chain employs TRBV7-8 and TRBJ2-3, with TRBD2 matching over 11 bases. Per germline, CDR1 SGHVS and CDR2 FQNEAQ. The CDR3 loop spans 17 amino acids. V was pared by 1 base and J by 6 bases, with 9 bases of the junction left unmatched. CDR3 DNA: TGTGCCAGCAGCTTAGTGGCTAGCGGGGGGATGCGGGATACGCAGTATTTT. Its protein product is CASSLVASGGMRDTQYF.

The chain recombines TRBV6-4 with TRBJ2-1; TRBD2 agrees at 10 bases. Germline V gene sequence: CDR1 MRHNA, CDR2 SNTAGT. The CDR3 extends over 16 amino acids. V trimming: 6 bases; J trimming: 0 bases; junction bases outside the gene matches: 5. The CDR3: CASSQSSGGSYNEQFF. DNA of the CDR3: TGTGCCAGCAGCCAATCTAGCGGGGGCTCCTACAATGAGCAGTTCTTC.

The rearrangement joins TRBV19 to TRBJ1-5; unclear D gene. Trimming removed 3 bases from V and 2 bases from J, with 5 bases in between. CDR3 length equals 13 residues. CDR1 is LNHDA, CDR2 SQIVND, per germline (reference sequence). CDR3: CASSMSGNQPQHF. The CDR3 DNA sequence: TGTGCCAGTAGTATGTCGGGCAATCAGCCCCAGCATTTT.

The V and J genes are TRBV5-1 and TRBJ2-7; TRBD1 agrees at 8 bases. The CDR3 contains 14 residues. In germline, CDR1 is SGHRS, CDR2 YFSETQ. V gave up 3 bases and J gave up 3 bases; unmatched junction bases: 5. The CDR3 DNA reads TGCGCCAGCAGCTCGACAGGGGCGCACTACGAGCAGTACTTC. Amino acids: CASSSTGAHYEQYF.

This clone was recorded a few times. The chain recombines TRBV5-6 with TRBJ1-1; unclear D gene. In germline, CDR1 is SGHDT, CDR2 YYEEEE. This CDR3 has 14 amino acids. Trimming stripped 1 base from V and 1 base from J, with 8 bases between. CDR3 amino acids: CASSLKPGNTEAFF. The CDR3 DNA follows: TGTGCCAGCAGCTTGAAACCCGGGAACACTGAAGCTTTCTTT.

CDR3 coding DNA: TGTGCCAGCAGCCGACTAGCGGGGGGAACAGATACGCAGTATTTT. Its translation is CASSRLAGGTDTQYF. V and J are TRBV5-4 and TRBJ2-3; 13 bases are a match to TRBD2. This CDR3 spans 15 amino acids. Per germline, CDR1 SGHNT and CDR2 YYREEE (reference sequence). Trimming took 4 bases from V and 3 from J; bases not matched to a gene: 2.

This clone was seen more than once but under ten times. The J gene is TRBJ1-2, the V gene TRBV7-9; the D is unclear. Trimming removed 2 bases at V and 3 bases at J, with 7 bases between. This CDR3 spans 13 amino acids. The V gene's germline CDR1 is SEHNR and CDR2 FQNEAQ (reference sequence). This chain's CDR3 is CASSLYSHYGYTF. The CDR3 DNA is TGTGCCAGCAGCTTATATTCCCACTATGGCTACACCTTC.

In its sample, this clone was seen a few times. The CDR3 region has the DNA TGCGCCAGCAGCTTGGGCAGGGGCGAGTACGAGCAGTACTTC. Translating it yields CASSLGRGEYEQYF. The V and J genes are TRBV5-1 and TRBJ2-7, with D tentatively TRBD1 (6 bases). V lost 0 bases, J lost 4 bases, and 11 bases lay in between. Germline loops: CDR1 SGHRS, CDR2 YFSETQ. The CDR3 has 14 amino acids.

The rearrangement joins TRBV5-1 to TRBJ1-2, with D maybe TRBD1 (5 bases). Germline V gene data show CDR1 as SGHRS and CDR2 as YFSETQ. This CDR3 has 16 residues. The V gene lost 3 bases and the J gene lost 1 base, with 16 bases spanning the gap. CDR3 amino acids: CASSSTMLTDNYGYTF. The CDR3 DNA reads TGCGCCAGCAGCTCTACCATGCTGACAGATAACTATGGCTACACCTTC. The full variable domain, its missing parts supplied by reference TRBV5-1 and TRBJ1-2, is KAGVTQTPRYLIKTRGQQVTLSCSPISGHRSVSWYQQTPGQGLQFLFEYFSETQRNKGNFPGRFSGRQFSNSRSEMNVSTLELGDSALYLCASSSTMLTDNYGYTFGSGTRLTVV.

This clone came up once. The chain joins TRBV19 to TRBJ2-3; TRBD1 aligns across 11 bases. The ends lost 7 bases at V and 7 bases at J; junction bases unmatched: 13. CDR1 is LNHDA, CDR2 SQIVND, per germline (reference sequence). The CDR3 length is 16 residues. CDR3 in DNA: TGTGCCAGTACCGCAATTCCGGGACAGGGGGTGAATACGCAGTATTTT. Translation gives CASTAIPGQGVNTQYF.

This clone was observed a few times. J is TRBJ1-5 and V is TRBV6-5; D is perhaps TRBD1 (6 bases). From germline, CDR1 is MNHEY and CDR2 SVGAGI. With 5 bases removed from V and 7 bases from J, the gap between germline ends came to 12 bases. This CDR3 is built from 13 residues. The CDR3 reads CASSLQGWQPQHF. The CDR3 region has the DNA TGTGCCAGCAGTCTACAGGGTTGGCAGCCCCAGCATTTT.

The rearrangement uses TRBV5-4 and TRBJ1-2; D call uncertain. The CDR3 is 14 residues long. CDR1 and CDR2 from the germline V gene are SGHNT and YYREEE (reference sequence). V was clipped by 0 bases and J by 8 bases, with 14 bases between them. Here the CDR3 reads CASSLDSYPEGYTF. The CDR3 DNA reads TGTGCCAGCAGCTTGGACAGTTATCCAGAGGGCTACACCTTC.

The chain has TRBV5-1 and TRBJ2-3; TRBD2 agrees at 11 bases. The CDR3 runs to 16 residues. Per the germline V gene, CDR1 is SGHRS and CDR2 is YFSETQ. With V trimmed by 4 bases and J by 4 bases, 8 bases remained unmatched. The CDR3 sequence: CASSPTSGVSADTQYF. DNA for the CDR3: TGCGCCAGCAGCCCGACTAGCGGGGTCTCGGCAGATACGCAGTATTTT.

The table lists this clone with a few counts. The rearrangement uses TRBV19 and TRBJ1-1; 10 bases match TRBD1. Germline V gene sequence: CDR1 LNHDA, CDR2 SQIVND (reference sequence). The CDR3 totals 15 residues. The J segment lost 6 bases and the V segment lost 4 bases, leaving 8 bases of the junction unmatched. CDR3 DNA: TGTGCCAGTAGTAGACGGACAGGGGGAAATGCTGAAGCTTTCTTT. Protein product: CASSRRTGGNAEAFF. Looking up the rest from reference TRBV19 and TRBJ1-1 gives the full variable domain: DGGITQSPKYLFRKEGQNVTLSCEQNLNHDAMYWYRQDPGQGLRLIYYSQIVNDFQKGDIAEGYSVSREKKESFPLTVTSAQKNPTAFYLCASSRRTGGNAEAFFGQGTRLTVV.

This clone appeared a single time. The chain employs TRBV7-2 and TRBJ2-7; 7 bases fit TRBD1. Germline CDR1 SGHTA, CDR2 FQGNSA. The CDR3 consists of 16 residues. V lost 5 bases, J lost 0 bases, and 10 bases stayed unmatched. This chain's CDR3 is CASSAYRGRSSYEQYF. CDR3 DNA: TGTGCCAGCAGCGCATACAGGGGCCGGAGCTCCTACGAGCAGTACTTC.

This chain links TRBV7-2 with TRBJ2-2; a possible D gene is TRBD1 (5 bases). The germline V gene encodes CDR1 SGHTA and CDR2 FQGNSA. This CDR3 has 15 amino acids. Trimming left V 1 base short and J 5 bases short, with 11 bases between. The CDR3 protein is CASSLGQGSTGELFF. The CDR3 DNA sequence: TGTGCCAGCAGCTTAGGGCAGGGAAGTACCGGGGAGCTGTTTTTT.

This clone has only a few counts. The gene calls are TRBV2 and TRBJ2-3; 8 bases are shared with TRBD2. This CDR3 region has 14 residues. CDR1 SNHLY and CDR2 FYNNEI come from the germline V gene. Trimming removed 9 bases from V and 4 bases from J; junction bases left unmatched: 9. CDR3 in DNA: TGTGCCAGTCAGCGGGAGAGAATGTCAGATACGCAGTATTTT. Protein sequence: CASQRERMSDTQYF.

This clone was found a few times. CDR3 sequence (DNA): TGTGCCAGCAGCTTAGCCCCCACTAGCAACTCCTACGAGCAGTACTTC. Its protein product is CASSLAPTSNSYEQYF. The chain is built from TRBV11-2 and TRBJ2-5, with D possibly TRBD2 on 6 matching bases. The assigned J gene may be wrong: the sequence end matches TRBJ2-7 better. The CDR3 sequence is 16 residues long. The germline V gene encodes CDR1 SGHAT and CDR2 FQNNGV.